Included here is one T cell receptor beta chain sequence, with context. The sample comes from a study of blood T cell repertoires in COVID-19. Study summary: Both acute and convalescent COVID-19 samples were obtained from the United States, Italy and Spain. PBMCs, B-cell-depleted T cells, or T cells provided the cDNA or gDNA that made up the material.

In the original analysis: Scientists estimated how many nucleated cells there were by amplifying reference gene primers. Sequencing used immunoSEQ multiplex PCR; TCRdb keeps in-frame clones, though not all of them. V and J calls and clone size are given by that table; D and trimming were obtained from the DNA. The sample holds about 82,000 clones; 75% to 85% are singletons and the top ten take 12%. Germline-derived CDR1 and CDR2 are SGHDT and YYEEEE. With V trimmed by 2 bases and J by 7 bases, 9 bases remained unmatched. The CDR3 contains 14 residues. The sequence was obtained from a woman in her forties with active or convalescent COVID-19. The sequenced sample consisted of peripheral blood. The J gene is TRBJ2-7, the V gene TRBV5-6, with 7 bases lining up with TRBD1. The CDR3 coding sequence is TGTGCCAGCAGCTTAGACAGGGCGAAGGTGGAGCAGTACTTC. Protein: CASSLDRAKVEQYF.